This T cell receptor (beta chain) was captured by sequencing in a study of OX40 agonist ivuxolimab in advanced cancers. This CDR3 contains 15 residues. The V and J ends lost 3 bases and 2 bases respectively, with 13 bases between them. The germline V gene encodes CDR1 SGHDN and CDR2 FVKESK. Measured with immunoSEQ multiplex PCR; TCRdb has only the in-frame clones, and not every one. The sample contains 65,000 to 80,000 clones, around 80% of which appear only once. The rearrangement uses TRBV14 and TRBJ2-5; a weak D match, TRBD1 (6 bases). Sample: CD4+ or CD8+ T cells sorted from blood, taken in a trial of the OX40 agonist ivuxolimab. The origin of this receptor is an adult with an advanced solid tumor such as melanoma, head and neck, liver or kidney cancer. As DNA, the CDR3 is TGTGCCAGCAGCCAGGGACACGGCCCACAAGAGACCCAGTACTTC. Its protein is CASSQGHGPQETQYF.